This TCR beta chain was identified in a study of blood T cells in healthy people across ages (dated by TCRdb to between 2014 and 2017). Describing the broader study: Template switching captured roughly one uniquely barcoded TCR beta cDNA molecule per two T cells in model experiments. Age-related changes in TCR beta repertoire diversity were measured in the study by deep sequencing normalized with unique cDNA molecular identifiers. To avoid experimental bias, donors of different ages were spread randomly across the sequencing lanes. The study analyzed two additional independent replicas of 1 million unique cDNA reads from the same blood draw for two donors, one aged 18 to 29 and one aged 80 or older. Donors were grouped into four age groups: young (average 16 years), middle-aged (roughly 37), aged (over 55) and long-lived (approximately 75).

For CDR1 and CDR2, the germline V gene lists LGHNA and YNFKEQ. There are 16 amino acids in the CDR3, from cysteine to phenylalanine inclusive. The only DNA kept is the CDR3, 48 bases in frame from the first base. The junction shows trimming of 0 bases on V and 1 base on J, and the gene matches do not reach 4 bases of it. Systemically healthy Caucasian individuals from Russia, 35 to 50 in total and aged about 6 to 90 years, were included as donors. Approximately 9 milliliters of peripheral blood were collected from each donor into EDTA-treated Vacutainer tubes. Ficoll-Paque density-gradient centrifugation was used to isolate PBMCs, with at least 7 million per sample. Trizol reagent was used to extract total RNA from PBMCs, with at least 6 micrograms per sample. For every donor, an aliquot of PBMCs went through flow cytometry to measure the percentages of naive CD45RAhigh/CD27high T cells. Points on this clonotype: The specificity of this receptor is unknown. No base quality information exists; no much larger clone differs at one position.

The library was built by means of 5' RACE. Sequencing took place on an Illumina HiSeq 2500. A second PCR of 7 to 11 cycles was run with a J-beta primer mix and a sample-barcoded 5' primer. Each TCR beta cDNA molecule received a unique molecular identifier from a template-switch 5' adaptor carrying 12 random nucleotides. At least 3 million CDR3-containing paired-end reads were obtained from each sample. The Mint cDNA synthesis kit, primed by a TRBC-specific oligonucleotide, was used to synthesize first-strand cDNA from all RNA. Following uracil-DNA glycosylase treatment, a first 18-cycle PCR with universal primers M1SS and BC2_uni_R was performed on all cDNA. The authors' analysis ran thus. Normalization of each sample was performed by random selection of 1 million high-quality reads, each carrying a distinct molecular identifier. Reads sharing molecular identifiers were discarded rather than binned into consensus sequences. MiTCR, with a Q25 quality threshold and the strictest error-elimination algorithm, was used for CDR3 identification, clonotype clustering and error correction. Lower-bound total TCR beta diversity was estimated with a nonparametric unseen species model using Euler transformation. TCRdb redid the processing of the public reads, applying fastp at Q25 and MiXCR, and retained in-frame beta chains. Identical CDR3 protein sequences are pooled into one entry, listed with their most common genes and DNA. These V and J calls originate from TCRdb's pipeline instead of the authors' own analysis. The sample yields roughly 700,000 distinct CDR3 sequences; roughly 50% were counted once. The ten most abundant clones make up under 35% of the sample.

Points the paper makes about the study in general: A strong correlation was found between observed TCR beta diversity and the percentage of naive T cells measured by flow cytometry. Estimates of total diversity from one million sequenced T cells were regarded as lower bounds and underestimates. Bulk unsorted PBMC profiling prevented conclusive comparison of naive and antigen-experienced compartments. Compared with the aged group, the long-lived group had more naive CD4+ T cells, fewer expanded clones and increased TCR diversity, suggesting age selection. Observed TCR beta diversity per million T cells fell roughly linearly with age, and a significant reduction was already apparent by age about 36. Because the CMV infection status of the donors was unknown, age-related changes in expanded clonotypes may potentially have been confounded.

Recombination joined TRBV4-2 with TRBJ2-7; 9 bases in between match TRBD2. The clonotype was recovered from a woman between 55 and 75 years old in good health. Sample: blood. This receptor has the CDR3 CASSQDITSGSYEQYF. The DNA sequence is given as TGTGCCAGCAGCCAAGATATCACTAGCGGGTCCTACGAGCAGTACTTC.